This TCR beta chain was captured by sequencing in a study of response to subunit inactivated influenza vaccine. Findings and caveats of the study: Authors suggested each seasonal flu vaccination may recruit only limited numbers of new T cells.

Germline V gives CDR1 MNHEY, CDR2 SMNVEV (reference sequence). Deletions cut 5 bases from V and 0 bases from J, with 17 bases between. The CDR3 consists of 16 residues. TCRdb reanalysed the RT-PCR reads using MiXCR and keeps one entry per CDR3 protein. Among hundreds of thousands of distinct CDR3 sequences listed, approximately 15% were seen once. Note on this clonotype: The target antigen is unknown.

The sequence derives from a man aged 45 to 70 who received an inactivated influenza vaccine. The chain is built from TRBV27 and TRBJ2-7; D gene uncertain. The sequencing here drew on CD4+ T cells sorted from PBMCs, taken 23 to 25 months after vaccination. In nucleotides, the CDR3 is TGTGCCAGCAGTCCGTCTGGGTTGTTCAGCTCCTACGAGCAGTACTTC. Translating it yields CASSPSGLFSSYEQYF.